This T cell receptor (beta chain) came from a study of radiotherapy plus CTLA-4 blockade in lung cancer. For the study at large: There were objective responses in around 18% of patients, and around 30% had disease control. Whole-study findings and limits: Some TCR clones had been derived from tumors. These clones expanded in peripheral blood after radiotherapy plus ipilimumab. It was early blood T cell clone dynamics, with interferon-beta, that reportedly best predicted response.

Chemo-refractory metastatic non-small-cell lung cancer patients received focal radiation with ipilimumab CTLA-4 blockade. This clone turned up a few times. Antigen specificity is unknown. Sequencing used immunoSEQ multiplex PCR; TCRdb keeps in-frame clones, though not all of them. The data hold 85,000 to 120,000 clones, with over 65% observed a single time. Sequencing was performed on peripheral blood, taken from a patient treated with radiotherapy plus ipilimumab. This sequence originates from a human donor with non-small cell lung cancer that progressed on radiotherapy plus ipilimumab. Some clones in this sample may be carry-over from other donors' samples.

The CDR3 loop is CASSYDTSSYNEQFF. DNA for the CDR3: TGTGCCAGCAGCTACGACACGAGCTCCTACAATGAGCAGTTCTTC. The chain links TRBV7-6 to TRBJ2-1; no clear D. Germline V gene sequence: CDR1 SGHVS, CDR2 FNYEAQ. Trimming cost V 4 bases and J 0 bases, with 10 bases left between them. There are 15 residues in the CDR3.